One sample yielded the 10 T cell receptor beta chains listed below, sequenced in a study of cytomegalovirus exposure and HLA in healthy donors. The PCR made use of 60 Vbeta and 13 Jbeta primers. TCRdb's copy holds only in-frame clones and misses some; the assay was immunoSEQ multiplex PCR. The sample includes under 200,000 clones, about 70% of them seen just once. The specimen sequenced was PBMCs. These receptors all come from a woman aged 40 to 50 in good health and CMV-seropositive.

This chain links TRBV6-4 with TRBJ2-3, with D possibly matching TRBD1 (6 bases). V was cut by 0 bases and J by 0 bases, with 16 bases left in between. The CDR3 extends over 18 amino acids. Germline values: CDR1 MRHNA, CDR2 SNTAGT. The CDR3 DNA follows: TGTGCCAGCAGTGACTCCTTCCGACAGGTCGCGAGCACAGATACGCAGTATTTT. Translated: CASSDSFRQVASTDTQYF.

The gene calls are TRBV11-2 and TRBJ1-2, with a possible D match to TRBD1 (6 bases). The CDR3 consists of 14 residues. The V and J ends lost 0 bases and 3 bases respectively, with 8 bases between them. The germline V gene encodes CDR1 SGHAT and CDR2 FQNNGV. CDR3 DNA sequence: TGTGCCAGCAGCTTAGAAGGACAGTACTATGGCTACACCTTC. This gives the protein CASSLEGQYYGYTF. Complete variable domain (other parts from reference TRBV11-2 and TRBJ1-2): EAGVAQSPRYKIIEKRQSVAFWCNPISGHATLYWYQQILGQGPKLLIQFQNNGVVDDSQLPKDRFSAERLKGVDSTLKIQPAKLEDSAVYLCASSLEGQYYGYTFGSGTRLTVV.

This sequence joins TRBV5-1 and TRBJ1-2; 9 bases map to TRBD1. V shed 4 bases and J 7 bases; nucleotides not matched to a gene: 8. Germline V gives CDR1 SGHRS, CDR2 YFSETQ. This CDR3 region has 14 residues. The DNA for the CDR3 is TGCGCCAGCAGCGTAGGAGGGACAGGGAGTGGCTACACCTTC. It encodes CASSVGGTGSGYTF.

The rearrangement joins TRBV7-2 to TRBJ2-1, with 14 bases fitting TRBD2. The CDR3 runs to 17 residues. Germline-derived CDR1 and CDR2 are SGHTA and FQGNSA. The V and J ends lost 5 bases and 6 bases, in that order; junction bases with no gene match: 9. CDR3: CASSPRLAGGPGNEQFF. CDR3 nucleotides: TGTGCCAGCAGCCCCAGACTAGCGGGAGGGCCTGGCAATGAGCAGTTCTTC.

CDR3 nucleotides: TGTGCCAGCTCACCACCGGCCCCCTCTGGGGCCAACGTCCTGACTTTC. Amino acids: CASSPPAPSGANVLTF. The chain links TRBV18 to TRBJ2-6, with D hard to call. The CDR3 runs 16 residues. Germline CDR1 KGHSH, CDR2 LQKENI. Trimming pared 0 bases from V and 0 bases from J, leaving 6 bases between.

The chain couples TRBV7-2 to TRBJ2-5, with 8 bases fitting TRBD2. Germline assignment: CDR1 SGHTA and CDR2 FQGNSA. The CDR3 runs to 15 residues. The V and J ends lost 4 bases and 0 bases, in that order; junction bases with no gene match: 4. CDR3 sequence: CASSSGTRYQETQYF. The CDR3 DNA is TGTGCCAGCAGCTCCGGGACTAGGTACCAAGAGACCCAGTACTTC.

The V call is TRBV7-3, the J call TRBJ2-3; 12 nucleotides line up with TRBD2. The CDR3 is 16 residues long. Germline V gives CDR1 SGHTA, CDR2 FQGTGA. The V segment lost 1 base and the J segment 5 bases; nucleotides outside the gene matches: 4. The CDR3 coding sequence is TGTGCCAGCAGCTTAAGGGGACTAGCGGGCCGAGATACGCAGTATTTT. Protein sequence: CASSLRGLAGRDTQYF.

The CDR3 DNA reads TGTGCCAGCAGTGCCCTCGGGACTAGCGGGAGCGTGGCAATCTACGAGCAGTACTTC. Translated: CASSALGTSGSVAIYEQYF. The gene calls are TRBV6-1 and TRBJ2-7; 14 bases line up with TRBD2. This CDR3 is built from 19 residues. The V and J ends lost 4 bases and 3 bases, in that order; junction bases with no gene match: 14. Germline lookup yields CDR1 MNHNS and CDR2 SASEGT.

DNA for the CDR3: TGTGCCAGCAGCTTAGCCTCCCAGGATGATGTTTATGGCTACACCTTC. The encoded protein is CASSLASQDDVYGYTF. The chain combines TRBV7-2 with TRBJ1-2, with unresolved D. The CDR3 is 16 residues long. V was shortened by 0 bases and J by 5 bases, with 16 bases between the two germline ends. Germline CDR1 SGHTA, CDR2 FQGNSA.

This clone was counted a few times. The chain joins TRBV7-2 to TRBJ2-4; D perhaps matches TRBD2 (8 bases). The CDR3 runs 16 residues. V lost 3 bases, J lost 7 bases, and 19 bases lay in between. Per the germline V gene, CDR1 is SGHTA and CDR2 is FQGNSA. CDR3 amino acids: CASSLGRGRGRNIQYF. The CDR3 DNA is TGTGCCAGCAGCTTGGGGAGGGGGCGCGGGAGGAACATTCAGTACTTC.